The source of this T cell receptor beta chain is a study of OX40 agonist ivuxolimab in advanced cancers. Background on the study: Administration of intravenous ivuxolimab to patients occurred every 2 weeks at 0.01 to 10 mg/kg.

Assay used: immunoSEQ multiplex PCR; TCRdb lists only in-frame clones, some missing. Found here are approximately 62,000 clones, roughly 92% of them singletons; the top ten hold around an eighth. From germline, CDR1 is LGHNT and CDR2 FRNRAP. The V and J ends lost 6 bases and 2 bases respectively, with 5 bases between them. The CDR3 has 11 amino acids. The sequencing here drew on CD4+ or CD8+ T cells sorted from blood, taken in a trial of the OX40 agonist ivuxolimab. J is TRBJ2-7 and V is TRBV12-5; no definite D call. This TCR was recovered from an adult with an advanced solid tumor such as melanoma, head and neck, liver or kidney cancer. CDR3 nucleotides: TGTGCTAGTGGCCCCACCTACGAGCAGTACTTC. Translated: CASGPTYEQYF.